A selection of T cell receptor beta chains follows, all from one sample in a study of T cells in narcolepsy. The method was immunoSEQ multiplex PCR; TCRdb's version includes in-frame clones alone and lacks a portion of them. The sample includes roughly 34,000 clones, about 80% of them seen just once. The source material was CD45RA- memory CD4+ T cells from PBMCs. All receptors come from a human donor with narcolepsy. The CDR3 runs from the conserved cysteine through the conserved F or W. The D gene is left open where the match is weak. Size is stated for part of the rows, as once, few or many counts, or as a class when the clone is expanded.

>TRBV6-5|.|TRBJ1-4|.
TGTGCCAACAGTTACTCGCTGCAGTCTGGAAAACTGTTTTTT
CANSYSLQSGKLFF
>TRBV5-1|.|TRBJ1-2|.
TGCGCCAGCAGCTTGGGGGGCGCCGGCTATGGCTACACCTTC
CASSLGGAGYGYTF
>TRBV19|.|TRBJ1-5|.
TGTGCCAGTAGTACTACAGGAAGCAATCAGCCCCAGCATTTT
CASSTTGSNQPQHF
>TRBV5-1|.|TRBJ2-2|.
TGCGCCAGCAGCTTGGGAGGGGGATCCGGGGAGCTGTTTTTT
CASSLGGGSGELFF
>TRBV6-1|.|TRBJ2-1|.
TGTGCCAGCAGTCATGACCGGAGCTCCTACAATGAGCAGTTCTTC
CASSHDRSSYNEQFF
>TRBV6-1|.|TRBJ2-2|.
TGTGCCAGCAGTGTCGCCAGGGGACCCACCGGGGAGCTGTTTTTT
CASSVARGPTGELFF
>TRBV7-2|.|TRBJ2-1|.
TGTGCCAGCAGCTCCGACCAGTTGCGGGGGCTCCTTAATGAGCAGTTCTTC
CASSSDQLRGLLNEQFF
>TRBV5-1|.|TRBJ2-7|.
TGCGCCAGCAGCCCGGGAGATGGAAGGTACGAGCAGTACTTC
CASSPGDGRYEQYF
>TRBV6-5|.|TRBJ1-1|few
TGTGCCAGCAGTTACGGATCGACAGGGAACACTGAAGCTTTCTTT
CASSYGSTGNTEAFF
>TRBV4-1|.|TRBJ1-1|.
TGCGCCAGCAGCCAAGAAGGCCAGTCGGTTAGGGAAGCTTTCTTT
CASSQEGQSVREAFF
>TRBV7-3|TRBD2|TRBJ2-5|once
TGTGCCAGCAGCTTAGGGGTCGGGCTAGCGGTCCAAGAGACCCAGTACTTC
CASSLGVGLAVQETQYF
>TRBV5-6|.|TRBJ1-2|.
TGTGCCAGCAGCTTGGGCAGAAACTATGGCTACACCTTC
CASSLGRNYGYTF
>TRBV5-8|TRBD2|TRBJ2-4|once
TGTGCCAGCAGCCCTTCGGGGGGTCCCCTCTTAGCCAAAAACATTCAGTACTTC
CASSPSGGPLLAKNIQYF
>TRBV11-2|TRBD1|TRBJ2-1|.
TGTGCCAGCAGCTTAGGACAGGGGGCAACACATGAGCAGTTCTTC
CASSLGQGATHEQFF
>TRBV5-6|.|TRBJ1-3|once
TGTGCCAGCGGCGAATCTGGAAACACCATATATTTT
CASGESGNTIYF
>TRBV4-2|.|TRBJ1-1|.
TGTGCCAGCAGCCAGGACACCAACACTGAAGCTTTCTTT
CASSQDTNTEAFF
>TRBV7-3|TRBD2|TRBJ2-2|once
TGTGCCAGCAGCGGGATAGCGGGGCCCGCCGGGGAGCTGTTTTTT
CASSGIAGPAGELFF
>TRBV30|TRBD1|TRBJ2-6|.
TGTGCCTACCGCCGGGACAGGGTCGCTCTGGGTGGTGGGGCCAACGTCCTGACTTTC
CAYRRDRVALGGGANVLTF
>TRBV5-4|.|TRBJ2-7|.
TGTGCCAGCAGCTTGGATCCGAATCCCTACGAGCAGTACTTC
CASSLDPNPYEQYF
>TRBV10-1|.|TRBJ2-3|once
TGCGCCAAACCCCGTGGGCCAGGGGCAGATACGCAGTATTTT
CAKPRGPGADTQYF
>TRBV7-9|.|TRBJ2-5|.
TGTGCCAGCAGCTTCACACAGCCAGGCCAAGAGACCCAGTACTTC
CASSFTQPGQETQYF
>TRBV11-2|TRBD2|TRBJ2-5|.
TGTGCCAGCAGCTCACCCCGGGACGGCAGCCGGGGGGGCCAGTACTTC
CASSSPRDGSRGGQYF
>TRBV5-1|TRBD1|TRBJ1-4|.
TGCGCCAGCAGCGCCGGACAGGGGGGCACTAATGAAAAACTGTTTTTT
CASSAGQGGTNEKLFF
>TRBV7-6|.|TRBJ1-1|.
TGTGCCAGCAGCTTAAAAGGGAAGAACACTGAAGCTTTCTTT
CASSLKGKNTEAFF